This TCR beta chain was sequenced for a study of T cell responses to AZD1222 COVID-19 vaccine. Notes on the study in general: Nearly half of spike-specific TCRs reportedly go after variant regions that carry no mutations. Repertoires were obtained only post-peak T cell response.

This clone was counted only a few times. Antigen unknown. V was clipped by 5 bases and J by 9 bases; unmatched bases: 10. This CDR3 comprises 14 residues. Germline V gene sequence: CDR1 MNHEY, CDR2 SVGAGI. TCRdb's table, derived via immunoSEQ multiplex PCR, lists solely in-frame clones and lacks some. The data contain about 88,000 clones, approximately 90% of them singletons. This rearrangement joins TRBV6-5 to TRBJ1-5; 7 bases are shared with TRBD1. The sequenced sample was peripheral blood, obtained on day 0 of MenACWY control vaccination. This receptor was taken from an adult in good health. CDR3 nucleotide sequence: TGTGCCAGCAGTCGAGCACAGGGGAGGGGGCCCCAGCATTTT. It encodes CASSRAQGRGPQHF.